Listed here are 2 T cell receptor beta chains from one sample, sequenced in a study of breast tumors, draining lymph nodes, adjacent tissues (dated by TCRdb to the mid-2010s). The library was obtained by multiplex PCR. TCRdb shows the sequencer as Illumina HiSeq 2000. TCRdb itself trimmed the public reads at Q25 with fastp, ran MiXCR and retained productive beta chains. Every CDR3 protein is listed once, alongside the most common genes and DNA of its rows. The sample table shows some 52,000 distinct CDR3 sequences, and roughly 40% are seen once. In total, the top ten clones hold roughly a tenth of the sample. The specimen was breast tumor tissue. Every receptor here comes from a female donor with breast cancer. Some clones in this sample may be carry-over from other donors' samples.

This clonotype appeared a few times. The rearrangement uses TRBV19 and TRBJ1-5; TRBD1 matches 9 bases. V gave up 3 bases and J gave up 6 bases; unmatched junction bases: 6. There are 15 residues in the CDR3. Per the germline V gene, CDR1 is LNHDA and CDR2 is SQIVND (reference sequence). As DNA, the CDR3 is TGTGCCAGTAGTATGGGACAGGGCGGAGTTCAGCCCCAGCATTTT. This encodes CASSMGQGGVQPQHF.

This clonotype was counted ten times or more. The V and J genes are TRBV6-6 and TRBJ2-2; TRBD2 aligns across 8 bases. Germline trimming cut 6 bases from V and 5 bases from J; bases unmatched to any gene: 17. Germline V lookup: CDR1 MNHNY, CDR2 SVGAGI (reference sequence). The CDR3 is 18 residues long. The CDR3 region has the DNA TGTGCCAGCAGGGGTCCCGGGACTAGTAGGACTGGGACCGGGGAGCTGTTTTTT. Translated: CASRGPGTSRTGTGELFF.